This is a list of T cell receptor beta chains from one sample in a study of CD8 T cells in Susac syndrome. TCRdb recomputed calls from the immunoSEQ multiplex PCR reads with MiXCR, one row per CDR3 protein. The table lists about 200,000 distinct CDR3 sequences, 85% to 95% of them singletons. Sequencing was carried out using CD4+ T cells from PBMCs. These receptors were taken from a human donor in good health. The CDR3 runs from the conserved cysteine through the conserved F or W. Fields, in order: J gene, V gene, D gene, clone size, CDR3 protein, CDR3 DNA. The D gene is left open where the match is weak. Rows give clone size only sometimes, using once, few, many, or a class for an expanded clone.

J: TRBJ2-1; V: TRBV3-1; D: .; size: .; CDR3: CASSTSDNEQFF; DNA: TGTGCCAGCAGCACCTCGGACAATGAGCAGTTCTTC
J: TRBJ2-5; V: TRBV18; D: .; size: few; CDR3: CASSPPVGETQYF; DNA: TGTGCCAGCTCACCCCCGGTGGGGGAGACCCAGTACTTC
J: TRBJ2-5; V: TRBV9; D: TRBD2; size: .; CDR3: CASSVTLAGQTQYF; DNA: TGTGCCAGCAGCGTAACACTAGCGGGACAGACCCAGTACTTC
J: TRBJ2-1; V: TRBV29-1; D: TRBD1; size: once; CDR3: CSVVELRAGGDEQFF; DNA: TGCAGCGTTGTTGAGTTGAGGGCAGGGGGCGATGAGCAGTTCTTC
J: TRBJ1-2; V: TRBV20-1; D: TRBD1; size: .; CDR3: CSASNRGPGQGGYGYTF; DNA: TGCAGTGCTAGCAATAGGGGTCCGGGACAGGGAGGCTATGGCTACACCTTC
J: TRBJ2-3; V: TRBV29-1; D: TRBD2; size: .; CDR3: CSVDLTSSGITDTQYF; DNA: TGCAGCGTTGACCTAACAAGTAGCGGGATCACAGATACGCAGTATTTT
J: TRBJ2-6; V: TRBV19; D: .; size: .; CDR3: CASSHGANGANVLTF; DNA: TGTGCCAGTAGTCATGGGGCCAACGGGGCCAACGTCCTGACTTTC
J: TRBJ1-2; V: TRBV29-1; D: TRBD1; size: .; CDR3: CSVSEDRGVGYTF; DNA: TGCAGCGTTTCCGAGGACAGGGGTGTTGGCTACACCTTC
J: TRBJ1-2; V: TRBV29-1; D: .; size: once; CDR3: CSVAEYFYGYTF; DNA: TGCAGCGTCGCGGAGTATTTTTATGGCTACACCTTC
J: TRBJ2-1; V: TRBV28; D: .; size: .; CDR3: CLILNDNGEQFF; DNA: TGCCTCATACTGAACGACAATGGTGAGCAGTTCTTC
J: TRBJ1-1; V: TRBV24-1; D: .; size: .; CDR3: CATRGSGTEAFF; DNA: TGTGCCACCAGGGGGTCGGGGACTGAAGCTTTCTTT
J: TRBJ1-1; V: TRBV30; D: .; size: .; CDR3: CAWSAYYTEAFF; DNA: TGTGCCTGGAGTGCTTACTACACTGAAGCTTTCTTT
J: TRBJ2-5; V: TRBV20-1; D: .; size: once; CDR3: CSASLTVQETQYF; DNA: TGCAGTGCTAGTCTCACAGTCCAAGAGACCCAGTACTTC
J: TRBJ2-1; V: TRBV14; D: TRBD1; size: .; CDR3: CASNPTGPYNEQFF; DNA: TGTGCCAGCAATCCGACAGGGCCCTACAATGAGCAGTTCTTC
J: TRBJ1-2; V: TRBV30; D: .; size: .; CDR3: CAWSGRSYGYTF; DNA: TGTGCCTGGAGTGGCCGCTCCTATGGCTACACCTTC
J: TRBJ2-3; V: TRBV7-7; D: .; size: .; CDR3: CASRGDTDTQYF; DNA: TGTGCCAGCCGGGGAGACACAGATACGCAGTATTTT
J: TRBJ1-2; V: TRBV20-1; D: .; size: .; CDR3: CSARGTDFYGYTF; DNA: TGCAGTGCTAGGGGGACGGATTTCTATGGCTACACCTTC
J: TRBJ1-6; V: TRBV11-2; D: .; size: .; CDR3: CASSLQGKGYSPLHF; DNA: TGTGCCAGCAGCTTGCAGGGGAAAGGATATTCACCCCTCCACTTT
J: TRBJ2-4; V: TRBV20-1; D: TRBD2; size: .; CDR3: CRPAAGAEGIQYF; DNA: TGCAGACCCGCAGCGGGAGCTGAGGGCATTCAGTACTTC
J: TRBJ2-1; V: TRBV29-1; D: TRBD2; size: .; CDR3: CSARTSGSHNEQFF; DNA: TGCAGCGCAAGGACTAGCGGGAGCCACAATGAGCAGTTCTTC
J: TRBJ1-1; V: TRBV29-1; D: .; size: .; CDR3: CSVEPGWNTEAFF; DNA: TGCAGCGTTGAACCCGGGTGGAACACTGAAGCTTTCTTT
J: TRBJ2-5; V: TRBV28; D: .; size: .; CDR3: CASAEPQETQYF; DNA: TGTGCCAGCGCGGAACCACAAGAGACCCAGTACTTC
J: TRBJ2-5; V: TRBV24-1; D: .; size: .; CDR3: CATSDAWTETQYF; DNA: TGTGCCACCAGTGATGCCTGGACAGAGACCCAGTACTTC
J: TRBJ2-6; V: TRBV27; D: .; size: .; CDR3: CATGEVTGSSGANVLTF; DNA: TGTGCCACCGGTGAGGTCACGGGCAGCTCTGGGGCCAACGTCCTAACTTTC